These T cell receptor beta chains were read from a single sample in a study of T-cell memory formation after mild COVID-19. TCRdb itself ran the 5' RACE reads through MiXCR, one entry per CDR3 protein. The sample yields about 350,000 distinct CDR3 sequences, 20% seen once. Sequenced material: PBMCs or a T cell subset sorted from them (not recorded which). These receptors originate from a young man who had mild COVID-19 (a few samples of this study predate the infection). Cell type and time point are not known. The CDR3 runs from the conserved cysteine through the conserved F or W. The D gene is left open where the match is weak. Expanded clones are given a class, and other clones once, few, many or no size at all.

CDR3 protein: CASSSARGPNEKLFF; CDR3 DNA: TGTGCCAGCAGCTCAGCCAGGGGGCCTAATGAAAAACTGTTTTTT; J gene: TRBJ1-4; D gene: TRBD1; V gene: TRBV7-9; clone size: .
CDR3 protein: CSARDITGVSNQPQHF; CDR3 DNA: TGCAGTGCTAGAGATATAACAGGAGTCAGCAATCAGCCCCAGCATTTT; J gene: TRBJ1-5; D gene: .; V gene: TRBV20-1; clone size: .
CDR3 protein: CASSVQQGEGYEQYF; CDR3 DNA: TGTGCCAGCAGCGTGCAACAGGGGGAGGGCTACGAGCAGTACTTC; J gene: TRBJ2-7; D gene: .; V gene: TRBV7-2; clone size: .
CDR3 protein: CASSRTNGSRGPLPYTQYF; CDR3 DNA: TGTGCCAGCAGCCGGACAAATGGCAGCCGGGGGCCCCTCCCGTATACGCAGTATTTT; J gene: TRBJ2-3; D gene: .; V gene: TRBV7-8; clone size: few
CDR3 protein: CSATPGDRSNQPQHF; CDR3 DNA: TGCAGTGCAACGCCGGGTGACAGGAGCAATCAGCCCCAGCATTTT; J gene: TRBJ1-5; D gene: .; V gene: TRBV20-1; clone size: few
CDR3 protein: CASSTGLDYNEQFF; CDR3 DNA: TGCGCCAGCAGCACGGGACTGGACTACAATGAGCAGTTCTTC; J gene: TRBJ2-1; D gene: .; V gene: TRBV5-1; clone size: few
CDR3 protein: CASSQDGLAGFSTEAFF; CDR3 DNA: TGCGCCAGCAGCCAAGACGGACTAGCGGGGTTCAGCACTGAAGCTTTCTTT; J gene: TRBJ1-1; D gene: .; V gene: TRBV4-3; clone size: .
CDR3 protein: CASSEHATGGVSGYTF; CDR3 DNA: TGTGCCAGCAGTGAACACGCGACAGGGGGCGTTTCTGGCTACACCTTC; J gene: TRBJ1-2; D gene: TRBD1; V gene: TRBV2; clone size: few
CDR3 protein: CASSLREGEQFF; CDR3 DNA: TGCGCCAGCAGCTTGAGGGAAGGCGAGCAGTTCTTC; J gene: TRBJ2-1; D gene: .; V gene: TRBV5-1; clone size: many
CDR3 protein: CASSLAGTSGNNEQFF; CDR3 DNA: TGTGCCAGCAGCTTAGCAGGGACTAGCGGCAACAATGAGCAGTTCTTC; J gene: TRBJ2-1; D gene: TRBD2; V gene: TRBV7-2; clone size: many
CDR3 protein: CASSRRSASGKPEAFF; CDR3 DNA: TGCGCCAGCAGCAGACGATCGGCCAGCGGGAAACCTGAAGCTTTCTTT; J gene: TRBJ1-1; D gene: .; V gene: TRBV5-1; clone size: .
CDR3 protein: CSARDDRGPMGYTF; CDR3 DNA: TGCAGTGCTAGAGATGACAGGGGTCCTATGGGCTACACCTTC; J gene: TRBJ1-2; D gene: TRBD1; V gene: TRBV20-1; clone size: .
CDR3 protein: CASSPDHGGAGNIQYF; CDR3 DNA: TGTGCCAGCAGCCCTGATCATGGGGGGGCAGGAAACATTCAGTACTTC; J gene: TRBJ2-4; D gene: .; V gene: TRBV7-6; clone size: many
CDR3 protein: CSAFPPNTEAFF; CDR3 DNA: TGCAGTGCTTTCCCCCCGAACACTGAAGCTTTCTTT; J gene: TRBJ1-1; D gene: .; V gene: TRBV20-1; clone size: .
CDR3 protein: CASSPGTSGGEPYEQYF; CDR3 DNA: TGTGCCAGCAGCCCTGGGACTAGCGGGGGGGAACCCTACGAGCAGTACTTC; J gene: TRBJ2-7; D gene: TRBD2; V gene: TRBV12-3/TRBV12-4; clone size: .
CDR3 protein: CASRAIEGGPPAYNEQFF; CDR3 DNA: TGCGCCAGCAGGGCGATCGAGGGGGGCCCCCCGGCCTACAATGAGCAGTTCTTC; J gene: TRBJ2-1; D gene: .; V gene: TRBV5-1; clone size: .
CDR3 protein: CATTGGYPNTGELFF; CDR3 DNA: TGTGCCACCACCGGCGGGTATCCGAACACCGGGGAGCTGTTTTTT; J gene: TRBJ2-2; D gene: .; V gene: TRBV24-1; clone size: few
CDR3 protein: CSARDQLTGTSGSPLHF; CDR3 DNA: TGCAGTGCTAGAGATCAACTCACCGGGACAAGTGGTTCACCCCTCCACTTT; J gene: TRBJ1-6; D gene: .; V gene: TRBV20-1; clone size: few
CDR3 protein: CASSLVGVSGELFF; CDR3 DNA: TGTGCCAGCAGCTTAGTGGGGGTATCCGGGGAGCTGTTTTTT; J gene: TRBJ2-2; D gene: .; V gene: TRBV7-2; clone size: few
CDR3 protein: CASSYSFPTDTQYF; CDR3 DNA: TGTGCCAGCAGTTATTCCTTTCCCACAGATACGCAGTATTTT; J gene: TRBJ2-3; D gene: .; V gene: TRBV6-5; clone size: .
CDR3 protein: CASSLVGSPLNTEAFF; CDR3 DNA: TGTGCCAGCAGCTTAGTCGGGTCGCCCTTGAACACTGAAGCTTTCTTT; J gene: TRBJ1-1; D gene: .; V gene: TRBV7-9; clone size: .
CDR3 protein: CASRNSGGANTGELFF; CDR3 DNA: TGTGCCAGCAGGAATAGCGGGGGGGCGAACACCGGGGAGCTGTTTTTT; J gene: TRBJ2-2; D gene: TRBD2; V gene: TRBV6-4; clone size: .
CDR3 protein: CASSPLTQTSGGSKEQFF; CDR3 DNA: TGCGCCAGCAGCCCGCTCACTCAGACTAGCGGGGGATCCAAGGAGCAGTTCTTC; J gene: TRBJ2-1; D gene: TRBD2; V gene: TRBV4-3; clone size: .
CDR3 protein: CASRPGPLKHEAFF; CDR3 DNA: TGTGCCAGCAGGCCTGGACCTCTCAAGCATGAAGCTTTCTTT; J gene: TRBJ1-1; D gene: .; V gene: TRBV6-5; clone size: .
CDR3 protein: CASSLGEGGRYGYTF; CDR3 DNA: TGTGCCAGCAGCTTAGGGGAGGGGGGAAGGTATGGCTACACCTTC; J gene: TRBJ1-2; D gene: .; V gene: TRBV7-2; clone size: few
CDR3 protein: CASSAWTGRGYTF; CDR3 DNA: TGTGCCAGCAGCGCTTGGACAGGGAGAGGCTACACCTTC; J gene: TRBJ1-2; D gene: TRBD1; V gene: TRBV9; clone size: many
CDR3 protein: CASSQGVGSGDTQYF; CDR3 DNA: TGCGCCAGCAGCCAGGGGGTAGGGAGCGGCGATACGCAGTATTTT; J gene: TRBJ2-3; D gene: TRBD1; V gene: TRBV5-1; clone size: many
CDR3 protein: CASCRDTVGTEAFF; CDR3 DNA: TGCGCCAGCTGCCGGGACACGGTTGGCACTGAAGCTTTCTTT; J gene: TRBJ1-1; D gene: .; V gene: TRBV5-1; clone size: .
CDR3 protein: CASSRGTAYTEAFF; CDR3 DNA: TGTGCCAGCAGTCGAGGGACAGCATACACTGAAGCTTTCTTT; J gene: TRBJ1-1; D gene: TRBD1; V gene: TRBV7-9; clone size: few
CDR3 protein: CASSPALIAGSTYEQYF; CDR3 DNA: TGCGCCAGCAGCCCCGCATTAATAGCGGGTTCCACCTACGAGCAGTACTTC; J gene: TRBJ2-7; D gene: TRBD2; V gene: TRBV5-1; clone size: few
CDR3 protein: CSVGSTGGETQYF; CDR3 DNA: TGCAGCGTTGGGTCGACAGGGGGCGAGACCCAGTACTTC; J gene: TRBJ2-5; D gene: TRBD1; V gene: TRBV29-1; clone size: .
CDR3 protein: CASGLAGGPQEQFF; CDR3 DNA: TGTGCCAGCGGTTTAGCGGGGGGCCCCCAGGAGCAGTTCTTC; J gene: TRBJ2-1; D gene: TRBD2; V gene: TRBV6-5; clone size: once
CDR3 protein: CASSIVAGVKGVQYF; CDR3 DNA: TGTGCCAGTAGTATAGTGGCCGGGGTGAAAGGTGTGCAGTACTTC; J gene: TRBJ2-7; D gene: .; V gene: TRBV19; clone size: .
CDR3 protein: CASSPDTTPPDTQYF; CDR3 DNA: TGTGCCAGCAGCCCGGACACGACCCCCCCAGATACGCAGTATTTT; J gene: TRBJ2-3; D gene: .; V gene: TRBV5-5; clone size: .
CDR3 protein: CASRRTEGDEQYF; CDR3 DNA: TGCGCCAGCAGGCGGACGGAGGGGGACGAGCAGTACTTC; J gene: TRBJ2-7; D gene: .; V gene: TRBV5-1; clone size: few
CDR3 protein: CAISGSGNQQETQYF; CDR3 DNA: TGTGCCATCAGTGGGTCCGGGAACCAACAAGAGACCCAGTACTTC; J gene: TRBJ2-5; D gene: .; V gene: TRBV10-3; clone size: .
CDR3 protein: CATSSRQGSQPQHF; CDR3 DNA: TGTGCCACCAGCAGTCGACAGGGGAGTCAGCCCCAGCATTTT; J gene: TRBJ1-5; D gene: TRBD1; V gene: TRBV15; clone size: once
CDR3 protein: CASSPELSGANVLTF; CDR3 DNA: TGTGCCAGCAGTCCTGAGTTGTCTGGGGCCAACGTCCTGACTTTC; J gene: TRBJ2-6; D gene: .; V gene: TRBV6-2/TRBV6-3; clone size: .
CDR3 protein: CASSPRSRFGTEAFF; CDR3 DNA: TGCGCCAGCAGCCCCCGGTCCCGTTTTGGAACTGAAGCTTTCTTT; J gene: TRBJ1-1; D gene: .; V gene: TRBV5-1; clone size: .
CDR3 protein: CASSSTRTDTQYF; CDR3 DNA: TGTGCCAGCAGCTCGACCCGCACAGATACGCAGTATTTT; J gene: TRBJ2-3; D gene: .; V gene: TRBV5-6; clone size: .
CDR3 protein: CSATARLLKGTDTQYF; CDR3 DNA: TGCAGTGCTACTGCAAGACTACTGAAGGGCACAGATACGCAGTATTTT; J gene: TRBJ2-3; D gene: .; V gene: TRBV20-1; clone size: once
CDR3 protein: CASRSGEGQPQHF; CDR3 DNA: TGCGCCAGCAGATCCGGGGAGGGTCAGCCCCAGCATTTT; J gene: TRBJ1-5; D gene: .; V gene: TRBV5-1; clone size: .
CDR3 protein: CASSLQRDSSTDTQYF; CDR3 DNA: TGTGCCAGCAGCTTACAAAGGGACAGCAGCACAGATACGCAGTATTTT; J gene: TRBJ2-3; D gene: TRBD1; V gene: TRBV7-2; clone size: .
CDR3 protein: CSVVGSEAFF; CDR3 DNA: TGCAGCGTTGTAGGCAGCGAAGCTTTCTTT; J gene: TRBJ1-1; D gene: .; V gene: TRBV29-1; clone size: .
CDR3 protein: CASSSRPGAQPQHF; CDR3 DNA: TGTGCCAGCAGCTCTCGCCCGGGGGCCCAGCCCCAGCATTTT; J gene: TRBJ1-5; D gene: .; V gene: TRBV3-1; clone size: few
CDR3 protein: CASSLLVINYGYTF; CDR3 DNA: TGTGCCAGCAGCTTACTGGTCATTAACTATGGCTACACCTTC; J gene: TRBJ1-2; D gene: .; V gene: TRBV11-2; clone size: .
CDR3 protein: CASRRGGQPQHF; CDR3 DNA: TGTGCCAGCAGACGAGGGGGTCAGCCCCAGCATTTT; J gene: TRBJ1-5; D gene: .; V gene: TRBV12-3/TRBV12-4; clone size: few
CDR3 protein: CASSPRWGKETQYF; CDR3 DNA: TGTGCCAGCAGCCCGCGATGGGGGAAAGAGACCCAGTACTTC; J gene: TRBJ2-5; D gene: .; V gene: TRBV7-9; clone size: .